Here is one TCR beta chain with its context. The antigen is unknown. The CDR3 contains 15 residues. Germline V lookup: CDR1 MGHRA, CDR2 YSYEKL. The people who gave samples were healthy Caucasians from Russia, aged about 6 to 100. The data belong to a study of blood T cells in healthy people across ages. A second PCR, run for about 6 to 11 cycles, used a sample-barcoded 5' primer plus a J-beta primer mix. From the 5' RACE reads, TCRdb called clonotypes with MiXCR, one entry per CDR3 protein. The table lists 1 million to 1.2 million distinct CDR3 sequences, 30% to 40% of them singletons, with over 10% in the top ten. Study-wide points: Older age went with lower TCR beta diversity per million T cells, in a roughly linear way.

This clonotype was sampled from a man aged 18 to 29 in good health. V and J are TRBV4-1 and TRBJ2-4; weak D call: TRBD2 (5 bases). The J call may be incorrect, as the DNA end agrees better with TRBJ2-7. The specimen sequenced was blood. CDR3 amino acids: CASSQESLGEYEQYF. Written as DNA, the CDR3 is TGCGCCAGCAGCCAAGAGTCACTCGGGGAATACGAGCAGTACTTC.